This TCR beta chain is from a study of cytomegalovirus exposure and HLA in healthy donors. Study-level points and caveats: Cytomegalovirus association was listed for about 180 TCR beta chains.

In regard to this clone: Antigen unknown.

J gave up 6 bases and V 0 bases, and 4 bases lay outside the gene matches. This CDR3 comprises 15 residues. Germline CDR1 and CDR2: MNHEY and SVGAGI. It was with 60 Vbeta and 13 Jbeta primers that the PCR ran. Produced via immunoSEQ multiplex PCR; TCRdb's table is partial and in-frame only. The sample has about 200,000 clones, around 79% seen once. This clonotype was obtained from a woman aged 25 to 45 in good health and CMV-seropositive. Sequenced material: PBMCs. This chain uses TRBV6-5 with TRBJ2-1, with 8 bases fitting TRBD2. The CDR3 DNA is TGTGCCAGCAGTTACTCTAGCGGGGATGCCAATGAGCAGTTCTTC. Protein: CASSYSSGDANEQFF.